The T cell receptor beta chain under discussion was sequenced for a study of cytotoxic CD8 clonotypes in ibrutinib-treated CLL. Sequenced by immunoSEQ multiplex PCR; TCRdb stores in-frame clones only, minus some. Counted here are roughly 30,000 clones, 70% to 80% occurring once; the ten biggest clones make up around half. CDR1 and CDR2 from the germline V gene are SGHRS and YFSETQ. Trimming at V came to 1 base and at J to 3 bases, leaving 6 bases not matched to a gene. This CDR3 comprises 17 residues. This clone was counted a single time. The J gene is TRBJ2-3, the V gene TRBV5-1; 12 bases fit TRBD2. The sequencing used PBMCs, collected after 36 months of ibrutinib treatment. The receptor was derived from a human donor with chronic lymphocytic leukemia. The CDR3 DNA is TGCGCCAGCAGCTTGCTAGCGGGGGGGCCAGTGACAGATACGCAGTATTTT. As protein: CASSLLAGGPVTDTQYF.